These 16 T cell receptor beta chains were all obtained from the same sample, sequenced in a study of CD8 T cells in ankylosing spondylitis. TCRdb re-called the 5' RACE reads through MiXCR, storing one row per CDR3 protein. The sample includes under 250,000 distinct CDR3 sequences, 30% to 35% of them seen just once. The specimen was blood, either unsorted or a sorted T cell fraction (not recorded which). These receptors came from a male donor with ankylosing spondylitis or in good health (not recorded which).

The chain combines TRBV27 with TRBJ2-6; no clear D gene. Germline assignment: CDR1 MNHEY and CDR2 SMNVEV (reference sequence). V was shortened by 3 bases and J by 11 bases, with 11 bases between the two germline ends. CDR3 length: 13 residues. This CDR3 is CASSFRNTDVLTF. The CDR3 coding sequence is TGTGCCAGCAGTTTTAGAAATACGGACGTCCTGACTTTC.

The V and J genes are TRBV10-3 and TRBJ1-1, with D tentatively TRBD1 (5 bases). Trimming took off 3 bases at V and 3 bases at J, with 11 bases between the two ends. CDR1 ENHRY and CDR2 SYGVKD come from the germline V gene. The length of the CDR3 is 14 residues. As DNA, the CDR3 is TGTGCCATCAGTGATTATCAGGGATACACTGAAGCTTTCTTT. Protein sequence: CAISDYQGYTEAFF.

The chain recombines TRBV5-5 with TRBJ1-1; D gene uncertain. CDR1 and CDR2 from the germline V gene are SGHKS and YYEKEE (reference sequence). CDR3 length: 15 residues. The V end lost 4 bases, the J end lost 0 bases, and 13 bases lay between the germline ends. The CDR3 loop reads CASSIAPVVNTEAFF. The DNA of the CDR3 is TGTGCCAGCAGCATTGCCCCCGTGGTGAACACTGAAGCTTTCTTT. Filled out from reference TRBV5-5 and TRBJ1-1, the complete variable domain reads DAGVTQSPTHLIKTRGQQVTLRCSPISGHKSVSWYQQVLGQGPQFIFQYYEKEERGRGNFPDRFSARQFPNYSSELNVNALLLGDSALYLCASSIAPVVNTEAFFGQGTRLTVV.

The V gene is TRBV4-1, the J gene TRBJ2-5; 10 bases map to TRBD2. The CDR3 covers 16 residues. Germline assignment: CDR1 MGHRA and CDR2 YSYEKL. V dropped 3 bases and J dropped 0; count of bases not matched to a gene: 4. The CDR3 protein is CASSQGLASYQETQYF. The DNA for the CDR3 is TGCGCCAGCAGCCAGGGACTAGCGTCTTACCAAGAGACCCAGTACTTC.

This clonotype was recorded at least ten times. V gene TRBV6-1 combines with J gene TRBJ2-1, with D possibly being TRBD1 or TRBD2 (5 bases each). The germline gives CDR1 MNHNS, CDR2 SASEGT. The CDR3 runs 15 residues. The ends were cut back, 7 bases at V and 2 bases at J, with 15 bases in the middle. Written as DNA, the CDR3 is TGTGCCAGCAACGAAGGGGACGGAACCTACAATGAGCAGTTCTTC. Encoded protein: CASNEGDGTYNEQFF.

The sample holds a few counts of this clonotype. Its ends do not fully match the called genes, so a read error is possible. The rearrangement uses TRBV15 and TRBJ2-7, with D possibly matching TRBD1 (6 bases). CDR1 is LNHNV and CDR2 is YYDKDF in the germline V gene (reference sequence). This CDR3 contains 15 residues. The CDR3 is CATSREGTTQFLRDF. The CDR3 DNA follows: TGTGCCACCAGCAGAGAAGGGACAACCCAGTTTTTGCGAGACTTC. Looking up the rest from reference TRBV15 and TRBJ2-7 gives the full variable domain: DAMVIQNPRYQVTQFGKPVTLSCSQTLNHNVMYWYQQKSSQAPKLLFHYYDKDFNNEADTPDNFQSRRPNTSFCFLDIRSPGLGDTAMYLCATSREGTTQFLRDFGPGTRLTVT.

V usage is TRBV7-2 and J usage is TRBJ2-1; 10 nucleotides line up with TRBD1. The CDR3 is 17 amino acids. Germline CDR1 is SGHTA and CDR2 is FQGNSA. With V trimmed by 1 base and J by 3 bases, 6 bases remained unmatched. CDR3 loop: CASSLGIGTGVYNEQFF. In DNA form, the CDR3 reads TGTGCCAGCAGCTTAGGGATAGGGACAGGGGTCTACAATGAGCAGTTCTTC.

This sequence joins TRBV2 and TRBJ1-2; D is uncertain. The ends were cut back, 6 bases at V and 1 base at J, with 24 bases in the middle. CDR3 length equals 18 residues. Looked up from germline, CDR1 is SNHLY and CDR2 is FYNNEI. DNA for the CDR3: TGTGCCAGCAGACTCGCATTCTTGAGGCAGAGGGATAACTATGGCTACACCTTC. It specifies CASRLAFLRQRDNYGYTF. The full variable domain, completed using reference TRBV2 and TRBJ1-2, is EPEVTQTPSHQVTQMGQEVILRCVPISNHLYFYWYRQILGQKVEFLVSFYNNEISEKSEIFDDQFSVERPDGSNFTLKIRSTKLEDSAMYFCASRLAFLRQRDNYGYTFGSGTRLTVV.

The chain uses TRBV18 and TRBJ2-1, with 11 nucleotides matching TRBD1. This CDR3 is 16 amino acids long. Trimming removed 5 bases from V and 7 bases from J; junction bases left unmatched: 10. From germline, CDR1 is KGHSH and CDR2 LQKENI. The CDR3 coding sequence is TGTGCCAGCTCATCATGGACAGGGGGCGCGGTAAATGAGCAGTTCTTC. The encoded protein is CASSSWTGGAVNEQFF.

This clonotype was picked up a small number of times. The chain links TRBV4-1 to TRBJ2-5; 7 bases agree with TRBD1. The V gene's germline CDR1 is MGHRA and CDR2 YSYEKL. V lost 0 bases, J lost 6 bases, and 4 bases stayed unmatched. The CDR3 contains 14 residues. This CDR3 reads CASSQEYRGQTQYF. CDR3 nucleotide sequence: TGCGCCAGCAGCCAAGAGTACAGGGGTCAGACCCAGTACTTC.

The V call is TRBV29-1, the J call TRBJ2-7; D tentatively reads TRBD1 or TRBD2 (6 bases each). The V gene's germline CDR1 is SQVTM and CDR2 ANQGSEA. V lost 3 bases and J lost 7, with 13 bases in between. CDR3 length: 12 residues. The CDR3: CSVEWGAEEQYF. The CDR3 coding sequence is TGCAGCGTTGAGTGGGGGGCTGAAGAGCAGTACTTC.

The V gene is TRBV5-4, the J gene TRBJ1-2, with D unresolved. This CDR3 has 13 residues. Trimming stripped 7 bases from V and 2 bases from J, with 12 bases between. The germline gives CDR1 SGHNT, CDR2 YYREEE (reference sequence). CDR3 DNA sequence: TGTGCCAGCTCGGACGAGACCAACTATGGCTACACCTTC. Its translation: CASSDETNYGYTF.

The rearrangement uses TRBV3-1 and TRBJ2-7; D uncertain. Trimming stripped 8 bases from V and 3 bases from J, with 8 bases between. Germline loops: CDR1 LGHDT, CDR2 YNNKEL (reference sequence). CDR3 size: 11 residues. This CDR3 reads CASFYNYEQYF. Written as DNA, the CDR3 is TGTGCCAGCTTTTATAACTACGAGCAGTACTTC.

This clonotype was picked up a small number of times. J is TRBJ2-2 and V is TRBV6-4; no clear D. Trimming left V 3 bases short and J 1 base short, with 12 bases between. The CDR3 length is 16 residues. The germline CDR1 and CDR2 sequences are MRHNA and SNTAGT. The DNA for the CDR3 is TGTGCCAGCAGTGATGGGTTTGGGCAGAACACCGGGGAGCTGTTTTTT. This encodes CASSDGFGQNTGELFF.

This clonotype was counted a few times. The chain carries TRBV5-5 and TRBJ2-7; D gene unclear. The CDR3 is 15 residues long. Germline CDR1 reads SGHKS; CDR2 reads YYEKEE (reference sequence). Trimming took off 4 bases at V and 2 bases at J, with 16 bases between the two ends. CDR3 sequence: CASSPTRPLAYEQYF. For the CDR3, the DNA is TGTGCCAGCAGCCCTACACGGCCTTTGGCCTACGAGCAGTACTTC. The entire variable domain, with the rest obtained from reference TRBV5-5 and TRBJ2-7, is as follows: DAGVTQSPTHLIKTRGQQVTLRCSPISGHKSVSWYQQVLGQGPQFIFQYYEKEERGRGNFPDRFSARQFPNYSSELNVNALLLGDSALYLCASSPTRPLAYEQYFGPGTRLTVT.

CDR3 DNA: TGCGCCAGCGGGGAGGGGGGGACTCGAAACAATGAGCAGTTCTTC. Encoded protein: CASGEGGTRNNEQFF. The genes are TRBV10-2 and TRBJ2-1; a weak D match, TRBD2 (7 bases). Deletions cut 8 bases from V and 5 bases from J, with 19 bases between. Germline V gene data show CDR1 as WSHSY and CDR2 as SAAADI. This CDR3 is 15 amino acids long.